This T cell receptor (beta chain) is from a study of blood T cell repertoires in COVID-19. Background on the study: The origin of the acute and convalescent COVID-19 samples was the United States, Italy and Spain. T cells, B-cell-depleted T cells, or PBMCs supplied cDNA or gDNA.

Original methodology: Amplifying reference gene primers gave estimates of nucleated cell counts. Profiling relied on immunoSEQ multiplex PCR, and the TCRdb table lists in-frame clones only, not all of them. V, J and clone size were drawn from that table, and D and trimming were deduced from the DNA. Among fewer than 95,000 clones, 80% to 95% were seen once, and the ten largest hold roughly 0.8%. Germline V gene lookup returns CDR1 DFQATT and CDR2 SNEGSKA (reference sequence). The CDR3 is made up of 11 amino acids. Trimming left V 1 base short and J 3 bases short, with 4 bases between. What was sequenced was peripheral blood. This chain uses TRBV20-1 with TRBJ2-7; D unresolved. This clonotype was obtained from a woman of 80 years or more with acute or convalescent COVID-19. This CDR3 reads CSARVGYEQYF. The DNA of the CDR3 is TGCAGTGCTAGAGTCGGCTACGAGCAGTACTTC.